This T cell receptor beta chain was captured in a study of control samples from healthy donors and cancer patients. The assay was immunoSEQ multiplex PCR, and TCRdb's table has in-frame clones only and misses some. This sample has about 98,000 clones, with 70% to 80% found just once. V was cut by 1 base and J by 4 bases, with 8 bases left in between. Germline V lookup: CDR1 LGHDT, CDR2 YNNKEL (reference sequence). The CDR3 has 14 residues. The sample consisted of blood. The V call is TRBV3-1 (or the pseudogene TRBV3-2), the J call TRBJ1-5; no definite D call. This TCR was sampled from a woman between 25 and 40 years old in good health. CDR3 loop: CASSQAKLNQPQHF. CDR3 DNA sequence: TGTGCCAGCAGCCAAGCCAAACTTAATCAGCCCCAGCATTTT.